This is a list of T cell receptor beta chains from one sample in a study of T cell repertoires in aging, cancer and after chemotherapy. TCRdb re-derived calls from the multiplex PCR reads in MiXCR, one entry per CDR3 protein. The sample holds more than 15,000 distinct CDR3 sequences; 50% are singletons and the top ten take roughly a tenth. The sample consisted of blood. The receptors here all came from a human donor in good health. The CDR3 runs from the conserved cysteine through the conserved F or W. D genes are given only for firm matches. Rows may omit the clone size; those that give it use once, few, many or a size class.

j_call v_call d_call clone_size cdr3_aa cdr3_nt
TRBJ1-5 TRBV27 TRBD1 . CASQKQGSHQPQHF TGTGCCAGCCAGAAACAGGGGTCCCATCAGCCCCAGCATTTT
TRBJ1-1 TRBV6-2/TRBV6-3 . . CASSTHRESTEAFF TGTGCCAGCAGTACCCACAGGGAAAGCACTGAAGCTTTCTTT
TRBJ2-7 TRBV13 TRBD2 . CASFRAGGPDYEQYF TGTGCCAGCTTCCGTGCGGGAGGGCCGGATTACGAGCAGTACTTC
TRBJ2-7 TRBV19 . once CASSVQGSGTYEQYF TGTGCCAGTAGTGTTCAGGGGAGCGGGACCTACGAGCAGTACTTC
TRBJ2-5 TRBV29-1 TRBD2 large CSIREGQETQYF TGCAGCATCCGGGAGGGCCAAGAGACCCAGTACTTC
TRBJ2-2 TRBV5-5 . few CASLRRPAGTGELFF TGTGCCAGCCTCAGAAGGCCCGCGGGCACCGGGGAGCTGTTTTTT
TRBJ1-5 TRBV6-5 . . CASSNYQPQHF TGTGCCAGCAGTAATTATCAGCCCCAGCATTTT
TRBJ1-2 TRBV29-1 . . CSVVTGAKLVSHGYTF TGCAGCGTCGTGACTGGAGCCAAGTTGGTCTCTCATGGCTACACCTTC
TRBJ2-7 TRBV29-1 . medium-sized CSVVGGTPPDSYEQYF TGCAGCGTCGTGGGCGGGACCCCACCGGATTCCTACGAGCAGTACTTC
TRBJ2-1 TRBV15 . . CATSRSPTALNNEQFF TGTGCCACCAGCCGTTCTCCGACAGCCCTGAACAATGAGCAGTTCTTC
TRBJ2-1 TRBV6-5 . few CASSYSGRAQGQFF TGTGCCAGCAGTTACTCCGGAAGGGCGCAAGGCCAGTTCTTC
TRBJ2-7 TRBV6-1 . . CASSAQGLPAYEQYF TGTGCCAGCAGTGCCCAGGGGCTACCCGCCTACGAGCAGTACTTC
TRBJ2-5 TRBV27 TRBD2 . CASSFTGTSLETQYF TGTGCCAGCAGTTTTACCGGGACTAGTCTGGAGACCCAGTACTTC
TRBJ2-7 TRBV12-3/TRBV12-4 . . CASSPPAGNSYEQYF TGTGCCAGCAGCCCACCGGCGGGGAACTCCTACGAGCAGTACTTC
TRBJ2-1 TRBV6-2/TRBV6-3 TRBD2 few CASSYGPAAGGYEQFF TGTGCCAGCAGTTACGGGCCCGCCGCGGGAGGGTATGAGCAGTTCTTC
TRBJ2-6 TRBV18 . few CASSQTGSGANVLTF TGTGCCAGCTCCCAGACGGGCTCTGGGGCCAACGTCCTGACTTTC
TRBJ2-7 TRBV6-2/TRBV6-3 . . CASRNGGQGIYEQYF TGTGCCAGCAGGAATGGGGGCCAGGGGATCTACGAGCAGTACTTC
TRBJ2-1 TRBV6-4 . . CASRETDNEQFF TGTGCCAGCAGAGAGACGGACAATGAGCAGTTCTTC
TRBJ2-5 TRBV6-5 TRBD2 . CASTRTSAKRETQYF TGTGCCAGCACTCGGACTAGCGCGAAACGGGAGACCCAGTACTTC
TRBJ2-1 TRBV12-3/TRBV12-4 . few CASSPSLAPNEQFF TGTGCCAGCAGTCCGTCGCTAGCCCCCAATGAGCAGTTCTTC
TRBJ2-3 TRBV29-1 . medium-sized CSASRPFTDTQYF TGCAGCGCAAGCCGGCCCTTCACAGATACGCAGTATTTT
TRBJ1-4 TRBV29-1 . . CSALPGWSEKLFF TGCAGCGCTCTGCCGGGCTGGAGTGAAAAACTGTTTTTT
TRBJ2-7 TRBV6-1 . . CASSDWGLMTYEQYF TGTGCCAGCAGTGACTGGGGACTGATGACCTACGAGCAGTACTTC
TRBJ2-7 TRBV6-5 . few CASSYSGGPGRVYSYEQYF TGTGCCAGCAGTTACAGTGGGGGTCCGGGACGCGTTTATTCCTACGAGCAGTACTTC
TRBJ2-1 TRBV5-4 TRBD2 few CASSQSGRVYNEQFF TGTGCCAGCAGCCAAAGCGGGAGGGTTTACAATGAGCAGTTCTTC
TRBJ2-7 TRBV30 . . CAWTSRREQYF TGTGCCTGGACTAGCCGGAGAGAGCAGTACTTC
TRBJ2-1 TRBV6-6 . . CASSYNGGSPSSYNEQFF TGTGCCAGCAGTTACAATGGCGGTAGCCCGAGCTCCTACAATGAGCAGTTCTTC